These 14 T cell receptor beta chains share one sample of origin, sequenced in a study of blood T cell repertoires in COVID-19. Assay used: immunoSEQ multiplex PCR; TCRdb lists only in-frame clones, some missing. The data hold under 300,000 clones, with 86% observed a single time. The specimen sequenced was peripheral blood. Receptors were obtained from a young man who had recovered from COVID-19.

The gene calls are TRBV9 and TRBJ1-2; 10 bases fit TRBD1. This CDR3 is 15 amino acids long. The junction had 9 bases not matched to a gene; V was cut back by 3 bases and J by 7 bases. Germline V gene lookup returns CDR1 SGDLS and CDR2 YYNGEE. The CDR3 loop reads CASSARDRGDGGYTF. CDR3 DNA sequence: TGTGCCAGCAGCGCCCGGGACAGGGGAGATGGTGGCTACACCTTC.

The rearrangement uses TRBV7-9 and TRBJ2-5; D is perhaps TRBD1 (5 bases). CDR3 length equals 15 residues. Germline CDR1 SEHNR, CDR2 FQNEAQ (reference sequence). Trimming took off 5 bases at V and 0 bases at J, with 13 bases between the two ends. The chain's CDR3 is CASSARTRYQETQYF. CDR3 bases: TGTGCCAGCAGCGCTAGGACACGTTACCAAGAGACCCAGTACTTC. Full variable domain (remainder filled in from reference TRBV7-9 and TRBJ2-5): DTGVSQNPRHKITKRGQNVTFRCDPISEHNRLYWYRQTLGQGPEFLTYFQNEAQLEKSRLLSDRFSAERPKGSFSTLEIQRTEQGDSAMYLCASSARTRYQETQYFGPGTRLLVL.

The chain is built from TRBV2 and TRBJ1-4; D remains unclear. This CDR3 contains 14 residues. The V and J ends lost 7 bases and 3 bases respectively, with 12 bases between them. Germline loops: CDR1 SNHLY, CDR2 FYNNEI. DNA of the CDR3: TGTGCCAGCACACCCGGCGGGGCTAATGAAAAACTGTTTTTT. This sequence encodes CASTPGGANEKLFF.

This chain uses TRBV5-4 with TRBJ1-1; no clear D gene. The CDR3 loop spans 14 amino acids. Per germline, CDR1 SGHNT and CDR2 YYREEE (reference sequence). Trimming cost V 0 bases and J 1 base, with 7 bases left between them. Written as DNA, the CDR3 is TGTGCCAGCAGCTTGGCCGGGTCGAACACTGAAGCTTTCTTT. Translating it yields CASSLAGSNTEAFF.

This clone showed up just a few times. This chain links TRBV18 with TRBJ2-1; D gene uncertain. The ends were cut back, 6 bases at V and 3 bases at J, with 18 bases in the middle. Germline CDR1 reads KGHSH; CDR2 reads LQKENI. The CDR3 consists of 16 residues. This CDR3 reads CASSPSYGSNYNEQFF. CDR3 DNA: TGTGCCAGCTCCCCATCCTACGGGTCCAACTACAATGAGCAGTTCTTC.

V is TRBV3-1 (or the pseudogene TRBV3-2) and J is TRBJ1-3; D is unresolved. Germline V CDR1 and CDR2: LGHDT, YNNKEL (reference sequence). The ends were cut back, 3 bases at V and 0 bases at J, with 24 bases in the middle. CDR3 size: 20 residues. CDR3 protein: CASSHHLQVYASFSGNTIYF. DNA for the CDR3: TGTGCCAGCAGCCATCATCTTCAGGTGTACGCAAGTTTCTCTGGAAACACCATATATTTT.

V gene TRBV7-9 combines with J gene TRBJ2-7, with 8 bases fitting TRBD1. CDR3 size: 18 residues. The V gene end was trimmed by 2 bases and the J gene end by 1 base; junction bases not matched to a gene: 13. The germline V gene encodes CDR1 SEHNR and CDR2 FQNEAQ (reference sequence). CDR3 sequence (DNA): TGTGCCAGCAGCTTAATAGTCATGGGACAGGCGCCTTCCTACGAGCAGTACTTC. This encodes CASSLIVMGQAPSYEQYF. Together with reference TRBV7-9 and TRBJ2-7, the CDR3 gives the full variable domain: DTGVSQNPRHKITKRGQNVTFRCDPISEHNRLYWYRQTLGQGPEFLTYFQNEAQLEKSRLLSDRFSAERPKGSFSTLEIQRTEQGDSAMYLCASSLIVMGQAPSYEQYFGPGTRLTVT.

The chain employs TRBV3-1 (or the pseudogene TRBV3-2) and TRBJ2-7; the D is unclear. The CDR3 loop spans 14 amino acids. Looked up from germline, CDR1 is LGHDT and CDR2 is YNNKEL (reference sequence). V dropped 5 bases and J dropped 2 bases, with 13 bases sitting between them. The CDR3 is CASSSRVGTYEQYF. Here the CDR3 DNA reads TGTGCCAGCAGCTCACGGGTCGGAACCTACGAGCAGTACTTC.

This chain uses TRBV18 with TRBJ2-1; TRBD2 matches 9 bases. Germline V gives CDR1 KGHSH, CDR2 LQKENI. Trimming removed 6 bases from V and 2 bases from J; junction bases left unmatched: 5. The CDR3 length is 15 residues. The CDR3 reads CASSQLAGAYNEQFF. CDR3 DNA: TGTGCCAGCTCTCAGTTAGCGGGGGCCTACAATGAGCAGTTCTTC.

This chain uses TRBV6-5 with TRBJ1-2; no clear D gene. Germline V gives CDR1 MNHEY, CDR2 SVGAGI. V was cut by 0 bases and J by 6 bases, with 17 bases left in between. The CDR3 has 16 residues. Here the CDR3 reads CASSYSHPEGADGYTF. The DNA of the CDR3 is TGTGCCAGCAGTTACTCCCATCCAGAAGGAGCCGATGGCTACACCTTC.

The chain links TRBV7-2 to TRBJ2-2, with D maybe TRBD2 (6 bases). The CDR3 loop spans 18 amino acids. Germline V lookup: CDR1 SGHTA, CDR2 FQGNSA. The ends were cut back, 1 base at V and 4 bases at J, with 19 bases in the middle. DNA for the CDR3: TGTGCCAGCAGCTTAGGCGACGGACTACGGACTCGCACCGGGGAGCTGTTTTTT. Translated, it gives CASSLGDGLRTRTGELFF.

V is TRBV4-1 and J is TRBJ1-1, with D perhaps matching TRBD1 (6 bases). Germline assignment: CDR1 MGHRA and CDR2 YSYEKL. The CDR3 contains 16 residues. The V end lost 4 bases, the J end lost 0 bases, and 15 bases lay between the germline ends. The CDR3 protein is CASSPPGGGVNTEAFF. The CDR3 DNA sequence: TGCGCCAGCAGCCCACCGGGGGGGGGCGTGAACACTGAAGCTTTCTTT.

The genes are TRBV12-3 or TRBV12-4 and TRBJ2-5; D uncertain. The CDR3 length is 13 residues. V was trimmed by 5 bases and J by 2 bases, leaving 9 bases between them. The CDR3 loop reads CASSRARQETQYF. CDR3 bases: TGTGCCAGCAGTCGAGCGCGGCAAGAGACCCAGTACTTC.

This rearrangement joins TRBV5-6 to TRBJ1-2, with TRBD1 identical over 9 bases. CDR3 length: 16 residues. Germline CDR1 reads SGHDT; CDR2 reads YYEEEE. The V gene end was trimmed by 4 bases and the J gene end by 4 bases; junction bases not matched to a gene: 11. CDR3: CASSAAGTGYGYGYTF. The CDR3 bases are TGTGCCAGCAGCGCGGCCGGGACAGGGTATGGCTATGGCTACACCTTC.